This T cell receptor beta chain was identified in a study of T cells in Graves' hyperthyroidism and ophthalmopathy. This clonotype was counted many times. Germline lookup yields CDR1 SGHVS and CDR2 FNYEAQ. Deletions cut 0 bases from V and 5 bases from J, with 3 bases between. The CDR3 has 12 amino acids. RNA transcripts were the template for amplifying TCR beta CDR3 regions. With the HTBI primer set, the TCR CDR3 went through a first round of RT-PCR. In TCRdb, the multiplex PCR reads were re-called with MiXCR into one record per CDR3 protein. The table includes under 650,000 distinct CDR3 sequences, 15% to 20% detected once.

The chain employs TRBV7-6 and TRBJ2-3; D uncertain. The sample consisted of blood. The TCR comes from a young woman with Graves' hyperthyroidism. As DNA, the CDR3 is TGTGCCAGCAGCTTAGCGGAAGATACGCAGTATTTT. Residues: CASSLAEDTQYF.